The 27 T cell receptor beta chains given below trace back to one sample, sequenced in a study of blood T cells in healthy people across ages. It was with a sample-barcoded 5' primer and a J-beta primer mix that a second PCR of about 6 to 12 cycles was run. TCRdb re-derived calls from the 5' RACE reads in MiXCR, one entry per CDR3 protein. Of 1.5 million to 2 million distinct CDR3 sequences in the sample, more than 35% are singletons; the top ten hold 23%. The material sequenced was blood. The receptors shown here come from a human donor in good health.

The CDR3 sequence is CASSLFGGQGYNEQFF. DNA of the CDR3: TGTGCCAGCAGCTTATTTGGGGGACAGGGCTACAATGAGCAGTTCTTC. The J gene is TRBJ2-1, the V gene TRBV7-3; 9 nucleotides agree with TRBD1. The CDR3 spans 16 residues. J was trimmed by 3 bases and V by 2 bases; bases with no gene match: 5. The germline gives CDR1 SGHTA, CDR2 FQGTGA.

The chain links TRBV10-3 to TRBJ1-6; maybe TRBD1 (5 bases). The CDR3 runs 16 residues. Looked up from germline, CDR1 is ENHRY and CDR2 is SYGVKD. Trimming stripped 10 bases from V and 4 bases from J, with 20 bases between. CDR3 sequence reads: CATSWAGREYNSPLHF. CDR3 in DNA: TGTGCCACGTCCTGGGCAGGGAGGGAATATAATTCACCCCTCCACTTT.

This clonotype was observed many times. The chain uses TRBV7-2 and TRBJ2-7; D gene ambiguous. Between the trimmed V and J ends, which lost 3 bases and 6 bases, there was a span of 15 bases. CDR1 SGHTA and CDR2 FQGNSA come from the germline V gene. The CDR3 sequence is 14 residues long. This CDR3 reads CASSFLAYGREQYF. The CDR3 coding sequence is TGTGCCAGCAGCTTTTTAGCATACGGACGCGAGCAGTACTTC.

This chain uses TRBV13 with TRBJ1-2; D may be TRBD1 (6 bases). The germline CDR1 and CDR2 sequences are PRHDT and FYEKMQ (reference sequence). The CDR3 totals 15 residues. V was clipped by 4 bases and J by 4 bases, with 16 bases between them. The CDR3 loop is CASSSQKQGVYGYTF. CDR3 sequence (DNA): TGTGCCAGCAGCTCCCAGAAACAGGGTGTCTATGGCTACACCTTC.

V is TRBV29-1 and J is TRBJ2-4; D gene uncertain. The J call is uncertain, as TRBJ2-7 better fits the DNA end. The CDR3 length is 13 residues. Germline CDR1 is SQVTM and CDR2 is ANQGSEA. As DNA, the CDR3 is TGCAGCGTTGGTCAGCGCTTAGGCTACGAGCAGTACTTC. Translation gives CSVGQRLGYEQYF.

The rearrangement links TRBV6-6 to TRBJ2-3; possible D gene TRBD1, 6 bases. V shed 5 bases and J shed 2 bases, with 14 bases lying between them. This CDR3 spans 15 amino acids. CDR1 MNHNY and CDR2 SVGAGI come from the germline V gene (reference sequence). The CDR3 loop reads CASSEQGQPTDTQYF. The DNA for the CDR3 is TGTGCCAGCAGTGAGCAAGGACAGCCCACAGATACGCAGTATTTT.

This sequence joins TRBV28 and TRBJ2-6, with 8 bases fitting TRBD1. Germline CDR1 reads MDHEN; CDR2 reads SYDVKM. Trimming cost V 6 bases and J 4 bases; bases outside gene matches: 5. This CDR3 has 15 amino acids. The CDR3 DNA follows: TGTGCCAGCAGATCCAGGGGGCAAGGGGCCAACGTCCTGACTTTC. It yields the protein CASRSRGQGANVLTF.

This clonotype was counted only a few times. The chain has TRBV29-1 and TRBJ1-2; TRBD1 might be the D (5 bases). The CDR3 runs 17 residues. CDR1 and CDR2 (germline): SQVTM, ANQGSEA. The germline V and J ends were trimmed by 1 base and 4 bases, with 22 bases remaining between them. CDR3 in amino acids: CSVEGGDADTSSYGYTF. The CDR3 nucleotides are TGCAGCGTTGAAGGTGGGGACGCTGACACCTCATCCTATGGCTACACCTTC. Looking up the rest from reference TRBV29-1 and TRBJ1-2 gives the full variable domain: SAVISQKPSRDICQRGTSLTIQCQVDSQVTMMFWYRQQPGQSLTLIATANQGSEATYESGFVIDKFPISRPNLTFSTLTVSNMSPEDSSIYLCSVEGGDADTSSYGYTFGSGTRLTVV.

The chain carries TRBV11-1 and TRBJ2-6; D gene unclear. The V and J ends lost 2 bases and 1 base respectively, with 18 bases between them. The CDR3 contains 19 residues. Per the germline V gene, CDR1 is SGHAT and CDR2 is FQDESV (reference sequence). CDR3 residues: CASSLSGGISISGANVLTF. DNA for the CDR3: TGTGCCAGCAGCTTAAGTGGTGGAATCTCCATTTCTGGGGCCAACGTCCTGACTTTC.

As regards this clonotype: A read error may produce the germline difference seen at one junction end. J is TRBJ2-1 and V is TRBV6-2 or TRBV6-3, with 10 bases lining up with TRBD2. The CDR3 runs to 18 residues. Germline values: CDR1 MNHEY, CDR2 SVGEGT. CDR3 protein: CARSFRAPSGGVYNEQFF. The CDR3 region has the DNA TGTGCCAGAAGTTTTCGGGCCCCCAGCGGGGGGGTCTACAATGAGCAGTTCTTC.

V gene TRBV11-2 combines with J gene TRBJ2-5; D is unresolved. Trimming removed 3 bases from V and 11 bases from J, with 22 bases in between. The germline V gene has CDR1 SGHAT and CDR2 FQNNGV. The CDR3 has 15 amino acids. CDR3 protein: CASSFRFGTTLEQYF. Written as DNA, the CDR3 is TGTGCCAGCAGCTTCCGGTTTGGAACGACTCTGGAGCAGTACTTC.

The genes are TRBV7-3 and TRBJ2-3; D unresolved. The germline V and J ends were trimmed by 1 base and 5 bases, with 7 bases remaining between them. CDR3 length equals 13 residues. Germline assignment: CDR1 SGHTA and CDR2 FQGTGA. The CDR3 coding sequence is TGTGCCAGCAGCTTAATAATACAAGATACGCAGTATTTT. Protein sequence: CASSLIIQDTQYF.

This clonotype was observed a handful of times. The junction differs from germline at one of its ends, possibly a read error. The V and J genes are TRBV6-5 and TRBJ2-6; D could derive from TRBD1 or TRBD2 (5 bases each). Germline V CDR1 and CDR2: MNHEY, SVGAGI. The CDR3 is made up of 16 amino acids. CDR3 in amino acids: CASSYGLDSGANALTF. CDR3 DNA sequence: TGTGCCAGCAGTTACGGATTGGACTCTGGGGCCAACGCCCTGACTTTC.

The V gene is TRBV5-1, the J gene TRBJ2-1; no clear D. The ends were cut back, 4 bases at V and 4 bases at J, with 12 bases in the middle. CDR1 is SGHRS and CDR2 is YFSETQ in the germline V gene. The CDR3 is 14 residues long. CDR3 in amino acids: CASSLTWNYNEQFF. The CDR3, as DNA: TGCGCCAGCAGCCTGACATGGAATTACAATGAGCAGTTCTTC.

This clonotype was seen more than once but under ten times. The V gene is TRBV12-3 or TRBV12-4, the J gene TRBJ1-1, with D hard to call. Trimming left V 4 bases short and J 6 bases short, with 12 bases between. This CDR3 has 13 residues. The CDR3 nucleotides are TGTGCCAGCAGTTCCCTCCGGCAGGCTGAAGCTTTCTTT. Translation: CASSSLRQAEAFF.

This chain connects TRBV6-6 to TRBJ1-1; 7 nucleotides line up with TRBD1. Germline lookup yields CDR1 MNHNY and CDR2 SVGAGI (reference sequence). The CDR3 has 16 residues. The trim removed 4 bases at V and 0 bases at J, leaving 8 bases unmatched. CDR3 DNA: TGTGCCAGCAGTTGGGACAGAAACTTGATGAACACTGAAGCTTTCTTT. Translating it yields CASSWDRNLMNTEAFF.

J is TRBJ2-2 and V is TRBV10-3, with no clear D. The length of the CDR3 is 12 residues. Germline V gives CDR1 ENHRY, CDR2 SYGVKD. V lost 6 bases, J lost 3 bases, and 5 bases lay in between. CDR3 nucleotide sequence: TGTGCCATCAGCCCGTACACCGGGGAGCTGTTTTTT. Amino acids: CAISPYTGELFF.

This clonotype was detected a few times. V usage is TRBV7-2 and J usage is TRBJ2-3, with unresolved D. CDR3 length: 15 residues. Per germline, CDR1 SGHTA and CDR2 FQGNSA. V was cut by 5 bases and J by 0 bases, with 12 bases left in between. Here the CDR3 DNA reads TGTGCCAGCAGCCCTTCCTGGGCTAGCACAGATACGCAGTATTTT. Its translation: CASSPSWASTDTQYF.

This clonotype was detected only a few times. The chain combines TRBV3-1 with TRBJ1-5; TRBD1 matches at 8 bases. The trim removed 2 bases at V and 5 bases at J, leaving 5 bases unmatched. The CDR3 covers 15 residues. Germline lookup yields CDR1 LGHDT and CDR2 YNNKEL (reference sequence). CDR3 nucleotides: TGTGCCAGCAGCCAATCGGGACAGGTTGATCAGCCCCAGCATTTT. Its translation: CASSQSGQVDQPQHF.

This clonotype was observed a handful of times. The chain uses TRBV11-1 and TRBJ2-3, with D unresolved. V lost 2 bases, J lost 2 bases, and 11 bases lay in between. The CDR3 totals 15 residues. The germline V gene has CDR1 SGHAT and CDR2 FQDESV (reference sequence). CDR3 DNA: TGTGCCAGCAGCTTACCCACTCTATTCACAGATACGCAGTATTTT. Protein product: CASSLPTLFTDTQYF.

The rearrangement uses TRBV30 and TRBJ2-1; 10 bases are a match to TRBD1. V shed 3 bases, J shed 5 bases, and the junction held 7 bases outside the gene matches. CDR1 and CDR2 from the germline V gene are GTSNPN and SVGIG (reference sequence). CDR3 length equals 15 residues. CDR3 protein: CAWRADRGPDNEQFF. As DNA, the CDR3 is TGTGCCTGGAGGGCAGACAGGGGGCCGGACAATGAGCAGTTCTTC. Based on the CDR3 plus reference TRBV30 and TRBJ2-1, the full variable domain is SQTIHQWPATLVQPVGSPLSLECTVEGTSNPNLYWYRQAAGRGLQLLFYSVGIGQISSEVPQNLSASRPQDRQFILSSKKLLLSDSGFYLCAWRADRGPDNEQFFGPGTRLTVL.

The chain combines TRBV4-2 with TRBJ2-4, with 8 positions matching TRBD2. The CDR3 runs to 16 residues. The V and J ends lost 4 bases and 6 bases, in that order; junction bases with no gene match: 11. Germline lookup yields CDR1 LGHNA and CDR2 YNFKEQ. The CDR3: CASSRGGRTSRNIQYF. In nucleotides, the CDR3 is TGTGCCAGCAGCCGGGGAGGGCGGACTAGCAGAAACATTCAGTACTTC.

This clonotype showed up many times. The chain carries TRBV7-2 and TRBJ2-5, with 7 bases aligning to TRBD1. Per germline, CDR1 SGHTA and CDR2 FQGNSA. The CDR3 is 14 amino acids. With 3 bases clipped from V and 2 bases from J, the junction kept 3 bases outside the gene matches. CDR3: CASSFQTGQETQYF. The CDR3 region has the DNA TGTGCCAGCAGCTTTCAGACAGGGCAAGAGACCCAGTACTTC.

This clonotype appeared a few times. The chain links TRBV27 to TRBJ2-7; D possibly corresponds to TRBD1 (7 bases). CDR3 length equals 16 residues. From germline, CDR1 is MNHEY and CDR2 SMNVEV (reference sequence). Trimming left V 5 bases short and J 2 bases short, with 19 bases between. This CDR3 reads CASSLTAQGRTYEQYF. The DNA for the CDR3 is TGTGCCAGCAGTCTCACCGCACAGGGGAGGACCTACGAGCAGTACTTC.

This clonotype occurred a few times. This rearrangement joins TRBV5-1 to TRBJ2-5; D might be TRBD1 (6 bases). CDR1 SGHRS and CDR2 YFSETQ come from the germline V gene. Trimming stripped 0 bases from V and 4 bases from J, with 10 bases between. The CDR3 runs 14 residues. The chain's CDR3 is CASSLEGRGETQYF. The CDR3 nucleotides read TGCGCCAGCAGCTTGGAGGGCAGGGGAGAGACCCAGTACTTC.

This chain joins TRBV7-9 and TRBJ1-1; D is undetermined. V gave up 1 base and J gave up 3 bases, with 12 bases separating them. The germline V gene encodes CDR1 SEHNR and CDR2 FQNEAQ (reference sequence). CDR3 length: 15 residues. The CDR3 loop reads CASSLGGLMDTEAFF. In DNA, the CDR3 is TGTGCCAGCAGCTTAGGCGGTTTGATGGACACTGAAGCTTTCTTT.

The chain uses TRBV6-2 or TRBV6-3 and TRBJ2-5; no clear D gene. This CDR3 has 12 residues. The germline gives CDR1 MNHEY, CDR2 SVGEGT. Trimming removed 7 bases from V and 3 bases from J, with 9 bases in between. CDR3: CASTQREETQYF. CDR3 DNA sequence: TGTGCCAGCACTCAAAGGGAAGAGACCCAGTACTTC.